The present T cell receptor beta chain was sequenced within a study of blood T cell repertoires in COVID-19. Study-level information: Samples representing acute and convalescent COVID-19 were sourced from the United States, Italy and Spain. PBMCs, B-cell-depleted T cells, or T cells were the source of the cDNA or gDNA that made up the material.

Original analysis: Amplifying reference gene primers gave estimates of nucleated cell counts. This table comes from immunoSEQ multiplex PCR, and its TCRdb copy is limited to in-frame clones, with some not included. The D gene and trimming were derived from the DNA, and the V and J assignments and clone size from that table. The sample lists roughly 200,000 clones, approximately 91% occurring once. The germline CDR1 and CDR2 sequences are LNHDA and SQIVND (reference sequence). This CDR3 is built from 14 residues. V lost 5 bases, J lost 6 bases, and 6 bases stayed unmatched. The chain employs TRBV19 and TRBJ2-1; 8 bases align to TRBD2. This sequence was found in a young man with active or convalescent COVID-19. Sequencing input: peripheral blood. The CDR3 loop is CASSVSGSFNEQFF. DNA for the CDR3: TGTGCCAGTAGTGTGAGCGGGAGTTTCAATGAGCAGTTCTTC.